The source of this T cell receptor (beta chain) is a study of identical twins. This clonotype was picked up many times. TCRdb fed the 5' RACE reads into MiXCR, producing one record per CDR3 protein. This sample has about 570,000 distinct CDR3 sequences, with roughly 9.9% found just once. Trimming left V 7 bases short and J 8 bases short, with 15 bases between. Germline CDR1 MGHRA, CDR2 YSYEKL. This CDR3 is 13 amino acids long. These data were also filed under a second study, of yellow fever vaccine responses in identical twins.

The J gene is TRBJ2-1, the V gene TRBV4-1; a possible D gene is TRBD2 (6 bases). Sequences were obtained from PBMCs. This sequence was found in a woman younger than 35 in good health. The CDR3 sequence: CASKEPGGHEQFF. CDR3 bases: TGCGCCAGCAAAGAACCAGGAGGGCATGAGCAGTTCTTC.